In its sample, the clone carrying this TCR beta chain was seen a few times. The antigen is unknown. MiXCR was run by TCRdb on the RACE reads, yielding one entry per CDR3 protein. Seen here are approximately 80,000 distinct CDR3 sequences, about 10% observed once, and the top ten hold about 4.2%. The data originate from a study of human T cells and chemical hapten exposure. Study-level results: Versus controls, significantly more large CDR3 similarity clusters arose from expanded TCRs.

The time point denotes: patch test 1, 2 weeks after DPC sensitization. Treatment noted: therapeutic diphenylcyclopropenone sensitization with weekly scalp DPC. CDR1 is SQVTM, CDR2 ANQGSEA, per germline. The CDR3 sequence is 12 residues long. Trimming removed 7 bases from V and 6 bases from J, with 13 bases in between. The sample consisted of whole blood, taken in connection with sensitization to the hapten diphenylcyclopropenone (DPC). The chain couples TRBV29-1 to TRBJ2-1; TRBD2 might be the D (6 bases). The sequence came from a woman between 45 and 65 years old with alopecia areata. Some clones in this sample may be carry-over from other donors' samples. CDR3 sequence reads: CSALLRGNEQFF. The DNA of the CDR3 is TGCAGCGCCCTACTGCGGGGCAATGAGCAGTTCTTC.